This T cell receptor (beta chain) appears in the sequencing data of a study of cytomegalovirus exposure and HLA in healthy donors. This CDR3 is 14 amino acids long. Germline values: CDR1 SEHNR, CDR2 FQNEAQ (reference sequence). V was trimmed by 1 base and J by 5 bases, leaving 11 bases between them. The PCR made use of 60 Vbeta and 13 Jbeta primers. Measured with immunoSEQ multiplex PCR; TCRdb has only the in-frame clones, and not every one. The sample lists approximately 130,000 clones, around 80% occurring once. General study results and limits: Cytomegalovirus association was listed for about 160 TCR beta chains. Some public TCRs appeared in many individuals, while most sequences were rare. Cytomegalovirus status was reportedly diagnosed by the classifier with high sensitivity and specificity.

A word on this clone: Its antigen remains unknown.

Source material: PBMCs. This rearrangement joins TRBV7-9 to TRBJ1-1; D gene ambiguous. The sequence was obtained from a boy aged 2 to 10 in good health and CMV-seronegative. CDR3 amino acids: CASSLGSGMTEAFF. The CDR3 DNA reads TGTGCCAGCAGCTTAGGGTCGGGGATGACTGAAGCTTTCTTT.